One sample yielded the 22 T cell receptor beta chains listed below, sequenced in a study of identical twins. TCRdb fed the 5' RACE reads into MiXCR, producing one record per CDR3 protein. The sample has 500,000 to 650,000 distinct CDR3 sequences, around 24% seen once. These data are also associated with another study on yellow fever vaccine responses in identical twins.

The material sequenced was CD4+ T cells sorted from blood. The receptors come from a woman younger than 30 in good health.

This clonotype appeared a few times. The chain carries TRBV7-2 and TRBJ1-1; unclear D gene. This CDR3 contains 14 residues. The germline V gene encodes CDR1 SGHTA and CDR2 FQGNSA. V was trimmed by 5 bases and J by 6 bases, leaving 16 bases between them. CDR3 DNA sequence: TGTGCCAGCAGCCCACGCTCCAGGTCCGCTGAAGCTTTCTTT. Amino acid sequence: CASSPRSRSAEAFF.

The chain carries TRBV20-1 and TRBJ2-7, with D tentatively TRBD2 (6 bases). Trimming removed 5 bases from V and 4 bases from J, with 21 bases in between. The germline V gene encodes CDR1 DFQATT and CDR2 SNEGSKA (reference sequence). This CDR3 is built from 15 residues. CDR3 loop: CSAEGLRGGAYEQYF. The CDR3 DNA is TGCAGTGCTGAGGGACTTCGCGGAGGGGCATACGAGCAGTACTTC.

The V gene is TRBV18, the J gene TRBJ2-1; D unresolved. Per the germline V gene, CDR1 is KGHSH and CDR2 is LQKENI. The CDR3 sequence is 14 residues long. V lost 0 bases and J lost 5, with 8 bases in between. The CDR3 is CASSPPGANNEQFF. CDR3 nucleotides: TGTGCCAGCTCACCACCAGGCGCGAACAATGAGCAGTTCTTC.

The V and J genes are TRBV20-1 and TRBJ2-1; 12 bases match TRBD2. Trimming took 3 bases from V and 8 from J; bases not matched to a gene: 5. Germline loops: CDR1 DFQATT, CDR2 SNEGSKA (reference sequence). The length of the CDR3 is 14 residues. CDR3: CSASRTSGVDEQFF. In DNA form, the CDR3 reads TGCAGTGCTAGTCGGACTAGCGGGGTGGATGAGCAGTTCTTC.

The rearrangement joins TRBV20-1 to TRBJ2-1; 8 bases line up with TRBD2. Losses at the gene ends were 8 bases for V and 0 bases for J; bases not matched to a gene: 9. The germline CDR1 and CDR2 sequences are DFQATT and SNEGSKA (reference sequence). This CDR3 contains 15 residues. The CDR3 coding sequence is TGCAGTTTGGGGGGAGGGACTAGCTCCTACAATGAGCAGTTCTTC. Translated: CSLGGGTSSYNEQFF.

This clonotype was seen just once. The conserved closing phenylalanine or tryptophan is absent in this CDR3, likely reflecting a read error. The CDR3 nucleotides are TGTGCCACCAGCAGAGATTCTCAAGGGGCGGGGGAGACCCAGTACTCC. Its protein is CATSRDSQGAGETQYS. The chain joins TRBV15 to TRBJ2-5; TRBD2 might be the D (6 bases). CDR1 is LNHNV and CDR2 is YYDKDF in the germline V gene (reference sequence). V was clipped by 0 bases and J by 5 bases, with 16 bases between them. This CDR3 is 16 amino acids long.

The chain has TRBV20-1 and TRBJ2-1; D perhaps matches TRBD2 (6 bases). Germline CDR1 reads DFQATT; CDR2 reads SNEGSKA (reference sequence). The V end was cut by 3 bases, the J end by 7 bases, with 13 bases between. The CDR3 has 13 residues. DNA for the CDR3: TGCAGTGCTAGGGGGGGTAGCCCGAATGAGCAGTTCTTC. It codes for CSARGGSPNEQFF.

Only a few counts were recorded for this clonotype. The V gene is TRBV11-3, the J gene TRBJ2-1, with D perhaps TRBD2 (5 bases). Germline CDR1 and CDR2: SGHNT and YENEEA. This CDR3 is built from 13 residues. Trimming left V 0 bases short and J 8 bases short, with 8 bases between. CDR3 in DNA: TGTGCCAGCAGCTTAGATCGGGAATATGAGCAGTTCTTC. This gives the protein CASSLDREYEQFF.

The chain carries TRBV5-1 and TRBJ1-1, with TRBD1 matching over 10 bases. This CDR3 is 17 amino acids long. Trimming cost V 0 bases and J 0 bases; bases outside gene matches: 5. Per the germline V gene, CDR1 is SGHRS and CDR2 is YFSETQ. The CDR3 here is CASSLGTGGTMNTEAFF. CDR3 in DNA: TGCGCCAGCAGCTTGGGGACAGGGGGTACTATGAACACTGAAGCTTTCTTT.

This clonotype was observed a handful of times. The V gene is TRBV5-1, the J gene TRBJ2-2, with 7 bases that match TRBD1. The V gene's germline CDR1 is SGHRS and CDR2 YFSETQ. The V and J ends lost 2 bases and 6 bases, in that order; junction bases with no gene match: 1. This CDR3 has 13 residues. CDR3 amino acids: CASSLTGAGELFF. As DNA, the CDR3 is TGCGCCAGCAGCTTAACAGGGGCCGGGGAGCTGTTTTTT.

V gene TRBV7-8 combines with J gene TRBJ2-1; D not resolved. Germline CDR1 is SGHVS and CDR2 is FQNEAQ. This CDR3 comprises 14 residues. Trimming took off 5 bases at V and 4 bases at J, with 12 bases between the two ends. In DNA, the CDR3 is TGTGCCAGCAGCCAAAGGACCGAGTACAATGAGCAGTTCTTC. Amino acid sequence: CASSQRTEYNEQFF.

The genes are TRBV7-9 and TRBJ2-7; possible D gene TRBD2, 6 bases. Germline CDR1 SEHNR, CDR2 FQNEAQ (reference sequence). The V and J ends lost 5 bases and 3 bases respectively, with 23 bases between them. The CDR3 is 17 amino acids. CDR3 protein: CASSPGRPRDSIYEQYV. The DNA for the CDR3 is TGTGCCAGCAGCCCAGGGAGGCCCCGGGACTCGATCTACGAGCAGTACGTC.

This clonotype has more than one count but fewer than ten. The rearrangement links TRBV11-2 to TRBJ2-5, with 9 bases matching TRBD2. Per germline, CDR1 SGHAT and CDR2 FQNNGV. CDR3 length equals 18 residues. The J segment lost 3 bases and the V segment lost 3 bases, leaving 14 bases of the junction unmatched. The CDR3 DNA sequence: TGTGCCAGCAGCTTTCTACCCGGGACTAGCCCCCGAAAAGAGACCCAGTACTTC. Its protein is CASSFLPGTSPRKETQYF.

This clonotype was picked up a small number of times. This chain links TRBV11-2 with TRBJ2-1, with D tentatively TRBD1 or TRBD2 (6 bases each). Germline CDR1 and CDR2: SGHAT and FQNNGV. Trimming pared 6 bases from V and 5 bases from J, leaving 17 bases between. The CDR3 loop spans 15 amino acids. The CDR3 protein is CASSLIPGANNEQFF. The CDR3, as DNA: TGTGCCAGCAGTCTTATACCGGGGGCTAACAATGAGCAGTTCTTC.

The V gene is TRBV20-1, the J gene TRBJ2-5; D is ambiguous. The length of the CDR3 is 15 residues. V lost 2 bases, J lost 3 bases, and 16 bases lay in between. Germline loops: CDR1 DFQATT, CDR2 SNEGSKA (reference sequence). This CDR3 reads CSARIRSANEETQYF. The CDR3 coding sequence is TGCAGTGCTAGAATTCGGTCAGCGAATGAAGAGACCCAGTACTTC.

This clonotype turned up a few times. This chain connects TRBV7-3 to TRBJ2-3; no reliable D call. The V end lost 2 bases, the J end lost 0 bases, and 9 bases lay between the germline ends. The CDR3 totals 15 residues. The germline gives CDR1 SGHTA, CDR2 FQGTGA. CDR3 sequence reads: CASSLLGSSTDTQYF. CDR3 DNA: TGTGCCAGCAGCTTACTAGGGTCGAGCACAGATACGCAGTATTTT.

The sample holds a few counts of this clonotype. The chain combines TRBV7-9 with TRBJ2-7; a possible D gene is TRBD1 (6 bases). Germline V gene lookup returns CDR1 SEHNR and CDR2 FQNEAQ (reference sequence). The V end lost 3 bases, the J end lost 3 bases, and 12 bases lay between the germline ends. The CDR3 is 14 residues long. The CDR3 is CASSFPGHRYEQYV. As DNA, the CDR3 is TGTGCCAGCAGCTTTCCGGGACACCGCTACGAGCAGTACGTC.

This chain uses TRBV7-9 with TRBJ1-6; D may be TRBD1 (6 bases). Germline CDR1 SEHNR, CDR2 FQNEAQ (reference sequence). V was clipped by 5 bases and J by 14 bases, with 19 bases between them. This CDR3 comprises 14 residues. CDR3 amino acids: CASSNGTPPLTLHF. The DNA for the CDR3 is TGTGCCAGCAGCAATGGGACACCCCCTCTCACCCTCCACTTT. The whole variable domain, filled in from reference TRBV7-9 and TRBJ1-6, reads DTGVSQNPRHKITKRGQNVTFRCDPISEHNRLYWYRQTLGQGPEFLTYFQNEAQLEKSRLLSDRFSAERPKGSFSTLEIQRTEQGDSAMYLCASSNGTPPLTLHFGNGTRLTVT.

This clonotype was found once. J is TRBJ2-6 and V is TRBV5-1; D ambiguous. Germline CDR1 and CDR2: SGHRS and YFSETQ. CDR3 length equals 19 residues. V lost 0 bases and J 1 base, leaving 17 bases between the germline ends. The CDR3 DNA reads TGCGCCAGCAGCTTGGCCCCAATGGCGACCCTTTCTGGGGCCAACGTCCTGACTTTC. Its translation is CASSLAPMATLSGANVLTF.

The chain recombines TRBV11-2 with TRBJ2-7; 9 positions agree with TRBD1. The CDR3 loop spans 18 amino acids. In germline, CDR1 is SGHAT, CDR2 FQNNGV. The junction had 18 bases not matched to a gene; V was cut back by 5 bases and J by 4 bases. Written as DNA, the CDR3 is TGTGCCAGCAGCCCCTTGAGAAGGGGGACAGGGAAGCTGTACGAGCAGTACTTC. It encodes CASSPLRRGTGKLYEQYF.

In its sample, this clonotype was seen a few times. This CDR3 reads CASSPFGGESNQPQHF. The CDR3 nucleotides read TGCGCCAGCAGCCCCTTCGGGGGCGAGAGCAATCAGCCCCAGCATTTT. J is TRBJ1-5 and V is TRBV5-1; tentatively, D is TRBD1 (6 bases). Germline-derived CDR1 and CDR2 are SGHRS and YFSETQ. The V end lost 4 bases, the J end lost 1 base, and 15 bases lay between the germline ends. CDR3 length: 16 residues.

The table lists this clonotype with a few counts. The chain recombines TRBV25-1 with TRBJ2-7; D is possibly TRBD1 (5 bases). V was shortened by 4 bases and J by 10 bases, with 11 bases between the two germline ends. The CDR3 length is 11 residues. From germline, CDR1 is MGHDK and CDR2 SYGVNS. This CDR3 reads CASSGGAVQYF. As DNA, the CDR3 is TGTGCCAGCAGTGGGGGCGCGGTTCAGTACTTC.